This T cell receptor (beta chain) was profiled in a study of T cells in Graves' hyperthyroidism and ophthalmopathy. Amplification targeted TCR beta CDR3 regions from RNA transcripts. Carried out on the TCR CDR3, a first-round RT-PCR used the HTBI primer set. Via MiXCR, TCRdb re-called the multiplex PCR reads, giving one row per CDR3 protein. The sample includes about 640,000 distinct CDR3 sequences, 20% seen only once; the top ten take roughly a third. This CDR3 spans 17 amino acids. CDR1 and CDR2 (germline): LNHDA, SQIVND (reference sequence). V was pared by 5 bases and J by 1 base, with 10 bases of the junction left unmatched.

This receptor was obtained from a young man with Graves' ophthalmopathy. The chain has TRBV19 and TRBJ2-2; 7 positions agree with TRBD1. Sequenced: blood. For the CDR3, the DNA is TGTGCCAGTAGTTCGCCGTTACAGGGGTTGAACACCGGGGAGCTGTTTTTT. Translating it yields CASSSPLQGLNTGELFF.